The 27 T cell receptor beta chains presented below share a single source sample, sequenced in a study of follicular helper T cells after annual influenza vaccination. The sample's time point: 2014-2015 season, pre-vaccination. Profiling relied on immunoSEQ multiplex PCR, and the TCRdb table lists in-frame clones only, not all of them. The table records about 11,000 clones, more than 75% of them present only once. Sequenced here: CXCR5- memory CD4+ T cells sorted from blood, sampled on the day of influenza vaccination. Receptors originate from an adult who received the influenza vaccine.

This chain connects TRBV28 to TRBJ1-4; TRBD1 aligns across 7 bases. The CDR3 sequence is 12 residues long. Germline CDR1 reads MDHEN; CDR2 reads SYDVKM. V shed 10 bases, J shed 6 bases, and the junction held 5 bases outside the gene matches. The CDR3 DNA sequence: TGTGCCACCACAGGGGCGCATGAAAAACTGTTTTTT. Its protein product is CATTGAHEKLFF.

This clone was recorded only once. The chain carries TRBV28 and TRBJ1-4; D is perhaps TRBD1 (5 bases). The germline CDR1 and CDR2 sequences are MDHEN and SYDVKM. Trimming pared 2 bases from V and 2 bases from J, leaving 6 bases between. The CDR3 extends over 14 amino acids. CDR3 protein: CASSLGGTNEKLFF. The CDR3 DNA sequence: TGTGCCAGCAGTTTAGGGGGTACTAATGAAAAACTGTTTTTT.

The genes are TRBV2 and TRBJ1-4; TRBD1 is a possible D gene (5 bases). Germline V CDR1 and CDR2: SNHLY, FYNNEI. The ends were cut back, 2 bases at V and 0 bases at J, with 10 bases in the middle. The CDR3 sequence is 16 residues long. This chain's CDR3 is CASSERQIATNEKLFF. In DNA form, the CDR3 reads TGTGCCAGCAGTGAAAGACAGATTGCAACTAATGAAAAACTGTTTTTT. The entire variable domain, with the rest obtained from reference TRBV2 and TRBJ1-4, is as follows: EPEVTQTPSHQVTQMGQEVILRCVPISNHLYFYWYRQILGQKVEFLVSFYNNEISEKSEIFDDQFSVERPDGSNFTLKIRSTKLEDSAMYFCASSERQIATNEKLFFGSGTQLSVL.

The gene calls are TRBV11-2 and TRBJ2-7, with D maybe TRBD1 (5 bases). V shed 1 base and J shed 5 bases, with 18 bases lying between them. This CDR3 is 16 amino acids long. Germline values: CDR1 SGHAT, CDR2 FQNNGV. CDR3 protein: CASSLGWRQPLDEQYF. In DNA form, the CDR3 reads TGTGCCAGCAGCTTAGGGTGGAGACAGCCCCTCGACGAGCAGTACTTC.

The chain combines TRBV30 with TRBJ1-2, with D maybe TRBD1 (5 bases). CDR1 and CDR2 from the germline V gene are GTSNPN and SVGIG (reference sequence). The CDR3 covers 15 residues. V dropped 0 bases and J dropped 5 bases, with 16 bases sitting between them. CDR3 protein: CAWSVRGREEYGYTF. CDR3 DNA: TGTGCCTGGAGTGTACGGGGACGGGAGGAGTATGGCTACACCTTC.

CDR3 sequence: CASGSSDTQYF. The CDR3 region has the DNA TGTGCTAGTGGTTCCTCGGATACGCAGTATTTT. The chain is built from TRBV12-5 and TRBJ2-3, with no clear D. CDR1 and CDR2 from the germline V gene are LGHNT and FRNRAP. Trimming pared 4 bases from V and 6 bases from J, leaving 5 bases between. The CDR3 covers 11 residues.

This clone occurred a few times. The chain combines TRBV12-5 with TRBJ2-2; D call uncertain. There are 14 residues in the CDR3. V lost 7 bases, J lost 4 bases, and 13 bases lay in between. Germline V gene lookup returns CDR1 LGHNT and CDR2 FRNRAP. The CDR3 DNA is TGTGCTAGTGCCTCAAGGGTATCCACCGGGGAGCTGTTTTTT. Translating it yields CASASRVSTGELFF.

V and J are TRBV28 and TRBJ1-6; no firm D call. This CDR3 spans 16 amino acids. Germline values: CDR1 MDHEN, CDR2 SYDVKM. V was shortened by 5 bases and J by 0 bases, with 11 bases between the two germline ends. As DNA, the CDR3 is TGTGCCAGCAGTCCCCGAGGCAACTCCTATAATTCACCCCTCCACTTT. Translation: CASSPRGNSYNSPLHF.

The rearrangement joins TRBV7-5 to TRBJ1-5; the D call of TRBD1 is as the table states it, not checked on the DNA. TRBV7-5 is annotated as a pseudogene. The CDR3 has 18 amino acids. This CDR3 reads CARSSPTQGNCDNQPQHF. The CDR3 nucleotides read TGTGCCAGAAGCTCCCCCACACAGGGAAATTGTGACAATCAGCCCCAGCATTTT.

The sample holds a few counts of this clone. V is TRBV19 and J is TRBJ2-7, with 13 bases aligning to TRBD2. The CDR3 is 16 amino acids. J gave up 3 bases and V 6 bases, and 8 bases lay outside the gene matches. Germline loops: CDR1 LNHDA, CDR2 SQIVND (reference sequence). The CDR3 DNA follows: TGTGCCAGTAGCACACCGGGACTAGCGGGACTCTACGAGCAGTACTTC. Its protein product is CASSTPGLAGLYEQYF. Supplemented by reference TRBV19 and TRBJ2-7, the full variable domain reads DGGITQSPKYLFRKEGQNVTLSCEQNLNHDAMYWYRQDPGQGLRLIYYSQIVNDFQKGDIAEGYSVSREKKESFPLTVTSAQKNPTAFYLCASSTPGLAGLYEQYFGPGTRLTVT.

The V call is TRBV30, the J call TRBJ2-4, with D perhaps matching TRBD1 (7 bases). This CDR3 has 15 residues. Germline V lookup: CDR1 GTSNPN, CDR2 SVGIG (reference sequence). The germline V and J ends were trimmed by 2 bases and 8 bases, with 19 bases remaining between them. CDR3 sequence reads: CAWSKTGTLGDIQYF. The CDR3 DNA reads TGTGCCTGGAGTAAGACAGGGACTTTAGGGGACATTCAGTACTTC.

The genes are TRBV5-1 and TRBJ2-2; 7 bases fit TRBD2. After removal of 0 bases from V and 3 bases from J, the junction contained 2 bases not matched to a gene. The V gene's germline CDR1 is SGHRS and CDR2 YFSETQ. The CDR3 spans 15 residues. CDR3 nucleotide sequence: TGCGCCAGCAGCTTGGTTAGCGGGTACACCGGGGAGCTGTTTTTT. Protein: CASSLVSGYTGELFF. Based on the CDR3 plus reference TRBV5-1 and TRBJ2-2, the full variable domain is KAGVTQTPRYLIKTRGQQVTLSCSPISGHRSVSWYQQTPGQGLQFLFEYFSETQRNKGNFPGRFSGRQFSNSRSEMNVSTLELGDSALYLCASSLVSGYTGELFFGEGSRLTVL.

This chain connects TRBV27 to TRBJ2-7, with 8 bases matching TRBD2. The germline V gene encodes CDR1 MNHEY and CDR2 SMNVEV (reference sequence). Unmatched junction bases numbered 12, after V lost 2 bases and J lost 6 bases. The CDR3 spans 16 residues. CDR3 sequence reads: CASSLRGAGEGAEQYF. CDR3 coding DNA: TGTGCCAGCAGTTTACGGGGAGCGGGAGAAGGGGCCGAGCAGTACTTC.

The genes are TRBV10-3 and TRBJ2-5, with TRBD2 as a possible D gene (5 bases). Trimming removed 6 bases from V and 2 bases from J, with 13 bases in between. This CDR3 spans 14 amino acids. The germline V gene encodes CDR1 ENHRY and CDR2 SYGVKD. The CDR3 spells CAIRTGEGQETQYF. The CDR3 DNA reads as TGTGCCATCAGGACGGGTGAGGGTCAAGAGACCCAGTACTTC.

CDR3 nucleotides: TGTGCCAGCAGTTCTAACCCTAAGACAGATACGCAGTATTTT. Its protein is CASSSNPKTDTQYF. The chain recombines TRBV7-2 with TRBJ2-3; D call uncertain. Trimming pared 6 bases from V and 3 bases from J, leaving 13 bases between. CDR3 length equals 14 residues. Germline CDR1 reads SGHTA; CDR2 reads FQGNSA.

This rearrangement joins TRBV18 to TRBJ2-6; D not certain. Germline CDR1 is KGHSH and CDR2 is LQKENI. The V end was cut by 3 bases, the J end by 3 bases, with 9 bases between. This CDR3 spans 15 amino acids. The CDR3 spells CASSPTPSGANVLTF. The CDR3 region has the DNA TGTGCCAGCTCACCGACACCTAGTGGGGCCAACGTCCTGACTTTC.

This rearrangement joins TRBV7-3 to TRBJ2-5; D possibly uses TRBD1 or TRBD2 (5 bases each). Trimming removed 5 bases at V and 5 bases at J, with 12 bases between. Per germline, CDR1 SGHTA and CDR2 FQGTGA. This CDR3 contains 13 residues. The CDR3, as DNA: TGTGCCAGCAGCCGGGACCCGTTGGAGACCCAGTACTTC. Its protein is CASSRDPLETQYF. The whole variable domain, remainder taken from reference TRBV7-3 and TRBJ2-5, is GAGVSQTPSNKVTEKGKYVELRCDPISGHTALYWYRQSLGQGPEFLIYFQGTGAADDSGLPNDRFFAVRPEGSVSTLKIQRTERGDSAVYLCASSRDPLETQYFGPGTRLLVL.

The V and J genes are TRBV6-5 and TRBJ1-5; D uncertain. Germline CDR1 MNHEY, CDR2 SVGAGI. This CDR3 has 11 amino acids. The V end lost 5 bases, the J end lost 6 bases, and 5 bases lay between the germline ends. CDR3 sequence: CASSDGQPQHF. The CDR3 coding sequence is TGTGCCAGCAGTGACGGTCAGCCCCAGCATTTT.

This rearrangement joins TRBV5-1 to TRBJ2-2; D possibly corresponds to TRBD2 (5 bases). The CDR3 covers 13 residues. The V end lost 4 bases, the J end lost 3 bases, and 7 bases lay between the germline ends. Germline CDR1 SGHRS, CDR2 YFSETQ. The CDR3, as DNA: TGCGCCAGCAGCCGGGGTGACACCGGGGAGCTGTTTTTT. Protein: CASSRGDTGELFF.

The chain employs TRBV5-5 and TRBJ1-2, with a weak D call TRBD1 (5 bases). V was clipped by 0 bases and J by 4 bases, with 13 bases between them. Per the germline V gene, CDR1 is SGHKS and CDR2 is YYEKEE (reference sequence). The CDR3 is 15 residues long. DNA for the CDR3: TGTGCCAGCAGCTTGGGGCAGGGCGGGGTCTATGGCTACACCTTC. Protein: CASSLGQGGVYGYTF.

The rearrangement joins TRBV19 to TRBJ2-7; 8 nucleotides line up with TRBD1. Germline CDR1 reads LNHDA; CDR2 reads SQIVND (reference sequence). J was trimmed by 6 bases and V by 6 bases; bases with no gene match: 10. The CDR3 loop spans 14 amino acids. DNA for the CDR3: TGTGCCAGTAGGCCAGGAGGACAGGGAATCGAGCAGTACTTC. Its translation: CASRPGGQGIEQYF.

In this sample, this clone turned up once. The chain is built from TRBV7-9 and TRBJ2-3; D not certain. V was cut by 0 bases and J by 0 bases, with 1 base left in between. CDR1 SEHNR and CDR2 FQNEAQ come from the germline V gene (reference sequence). The CDR3 is made up of 13 amino acids. The CDR3 here is CASSLASTDTQYF. In DNA form, the CDR3 reads TGTGCCAGCAGCTTAGCTAGCACAGATACGCAGTATTTT.

The CDR3 sequence is CASSYFPRDRAYEQYF. As DNA, the CDR3 is TGTGCCAGCAGTTACTTCCCCCGGGACAGGGCCTACGAGCAGTACTTC. This chain joins TRBV6-5 and TRBJ2-7, with TRBD1 matching 9 bases. The length of the CDR3 is 16 residues. J gave up 2 bases and V 1 base, and 6 bases lay outside the gene matches. Per germline, CDR1 MNHEY and CDR2 SVGAGI.

The rearrangement joins TRBV7-2 to TRBJ2-3; TRBD1 agrees at 7 bases. CDR1 is SGHTA, CDR2 FQGNSA, per germline. After removal of 5 bases from V and 0 bases from J, the junction contained 2 bases not matched to a gene. The CDR3 runs to 14 residues. CDR3 sequence reads: CASSRGQSTDTQYF. CDR3 coding DNA: TGTGCCAGCAGCAGGGGACAGAGCACAGATACGCAGTATTTT.

This clone has only a few counts. The rearrangement joins TRBV7-9 to TRBJ2-2; D gene uncertain. Trimming took 5 bases from V and 5 from J, leaving 18 bases between them. This CDR3 is built from 16 residues. Germline-derived CDR1 and CDR2 are SEHNR and FQNEAQ (reference sequence). The CDR3 nucleotides are TGTGCCAGCAGCCTCCTTAAGGTCCAAGGGACCGGGGAGCTGTTTTTT. Its translation is CASSLLKVQGTGELFF.

V usage is TRBV28 and J usage is TRBJ1-6; D unclear. CDR3 size: 12 residues. Trimming took off 6 bases at V and 9 bases at J, with 9 bases between the two ends. The germline gives CDR1 MDHEN, CDR2 SYDVKM. The CDR3 sequence: CASRPQGSPLHF. The DNA for the CDR3 is TGTGCCAGCAGACCGCAAGGTTCACCCCTCCACTTT.

This chain links TRBV2 with TRBJ2-1, with 8 nucleotides matching TRBD2. Germline-derived CDR1 and CDR2 are SNHLY and FYNNEI. The CDR3 runs 13 residues. The V and J ends lost 8 bases and 12 bases, in that order; junction bases with no gene match: 12. CDR3 sequence reads: CASVLGLAMAQFF. Written as DNA, the CDR3 is TGTGCCAGCGTCCTAGGACTAGCAATGGCGCAGTTCTTC. The full variable domain, its missing parts supplied by reference TRBV2 and TRBJ2-1, is EPEVTQTPSHQVTQMGQEVILRCVPISNHLYFYWYRQILGQKVEFLVSFYNNEISEKSEIFDDQFSVERPDGSNFTLKIRSTKLEDSAMYFCASVLGLAMAQFFGPGTRLTVL.